The 17 T cell receptor beta chains given below trace back to one sample, sequenced in a study of OX40 agonist ivuxolimab in advanced cancers. Clones were sequenced by immunoSEQ multiplex PCR, and TCRdb holds only the in-frame ones, with some missing. The sample shows tens of thousands of clones, 80% to 85% of them seen only once. This sample comprised CD4+ or CD8+ T cells sorted from blood, obtained in a trial of the OX40 agonist ivuxolimab. Receptors originate from an adult with an advanced solid tumor such as melanoma, head and neck, liver or kidney cancer.

The chain is built from TRBV19 and TRBJ2-7, with TRBD1 matching over 9 bases. The V gene's germline CDR1 is LNHDA and CDR2 SQIVND (reference sequence). This CDR3 is 15 amino acids long. V shed 5 bases, J shed 5 bases, and the junction held 10 bases outside the gene matches. The CDR3 coding sequence is TGTGCCAGTAGTGTAACCGGGACAGGGTTCAACGAGCAGTACTTC. This codes for CASSVTGTGFNEQYF.

The CDR3 DNA is TGTGCCAGCAGTGCGCTGGGTCCGGGGGTCGATTCACCCCTCCACTTT. Translated, it gives CASSALGPGVDSPLHF. The chain couples TRBV25-1 to TRBJ1-6; TRBD1 might be the D (5 bases). Trimming took off 4 bases at V and 8 bases at J, with 18 bases between the two ends. This CDR3 spans 16 amino acids. Per the germline V gene, CDR1 is MGHDK and CDR2 is SYGVNS.

CDR3 in DNA: TGTGCCACAAAGGGGCCTAACACTGAAGCTTTCTTT. Its protein is CATKGPNTEAFF. V gene TRBV19 combines with J gene TRBJ1-1, with D perhaps matching TRBD1 (5 bases). This CDR3 is 12 amino acids long. V was shortened by 10 bases and J by 2 bases, with 11 bases between the two germline ends. The germline V gene encodes CDR1 LNHDA and CDR2 SQIVND (reference sequence).

This chain uses TRBV28 with TRBJ1-5, with D unclear. The V gene lost 1 base and the J gene lost 8 bases, with 6 bases spanning the gap. CDR1 and CDR2 (germline): MDHEN, SYDVKM. CDR3 size: 12 residues. CDR3 bases: TGTGCCAGCAGTTTATCACGGGAGCCCCAGCATTTT. Encoded protein: CASSLSREPQHF.

The chain couples TRBV29-1 to TRBJ1-2; perhaps TRBD1 as D (5 bases). This CDR3 is 12 amino acids long. Looked up from germline, CDR1 is SQVTM and CDR2 is ANQGSEA. V was pared by 1 base and J by 7 bases, with 10 bases between. CDR3 nucleotides: TGCAGCGTTGAAGTCGGGACGGGTGGCTACACCTTC. Protein sequence: CSVEVGTGGYTF.

This clone has just one count. The chain uses TRBV29-1 and TRBJ2-2, with a weak D call TRBD2 (6 bases). The V gene lost 3 bases and the J gene lost 6 bases, with 17 bases spanning the gap. Per germline, CDR1 SQVTM and CDR2 ANQGSEA. The CDR3 totals 15 residues. This CDR3 is CSVEVTSRAAGELFF. The CDR3 DNA is TGCAGCGTTGAGGTGACTAGTAGAGCCGCCGGGGAGCTGTTTTTT.

This sequence joins TRBV2 and TRBJ1-5; D might be TRBD1 (6 bases). Trimming shortened V by 8 bases and J by 4 bases, and 21 bases separated the two germline ends. From germline, CDR1 is SNHLY and CDR2 FYNNEI. This CDR3 has 16 residues. In nucleotides, the CDR3 is TGTGCCAGCGACCCCGGGACACAACCCGGGAATCAGCCCCAGCATTTT. This encodes CASDPGTQPGNQPQHF.

This chain uses TRBV5-5 with TRBJ2-5; 10 bases agree with TRBD1. V lost 0 bases, J lost 5 bases, and 1 base stayed unmatched. The CDR3 has 14 residues. Germline V gives CDR1 SGHKS, CDR2 YYEKEE (reference sequence). The CDR3 sequence is CASSLGQGAETQYF. The DNA for the CDR3 is TGTGCCAGCAGCTTGGGACAGGGGGCGGAGACCCAGTACTTC.

This chain uses TRBV7-3 with TRBJ2-3, with 7 bases that match TRBD2. CDR1 is SGHTA, CDR2 FQGTGA, per germline. The CDR3 runs to 14 residues. V lost 5 bases, J lost 0 bases, and 2 bases stayed unmatched. In nucleotides, the CDR3 is TGTGCCAGCAGCCCGGGACTAAGCACAGATACGCAGTATTTT. It codes for CASSPGLSTDTQYF.

The chain recombines TRBV9 with TRBJ1-1; 10 bases map to TRBD1. Germline CDR1 SGDLS, CDR2 YYNGEE. Trimming at V came to 0 bases and at J to 5 bases, leaving 4 bases not matched to a gene. The CDR3 sequence is 15 residues long. In nucleotides, the CDR3 is TGTGCCAGCAGCGTAGGGACAGGGGGAGGTACTGAAGCTTTCTTT. It encodes CASSVGTGGGTEAFF. Supplemented by reference TRBV9 and TRBJ1-1, the full variable domain reads DSGVTQTPKHLITATGQRVTLRCSPRSGDLSVYWYQQSLDQGLQFLIQYYNGEERAKGNILERFSAQQFPDLHSELNLSSLELGDSALYFCASSVGTGGGTEAFFGQGTRLTVV.

The rearrangement links TRBV5-1 to TRBJ1-5; tentative D call: TRBD1 (6 bases). V lost 0 bases and J 6 bases, leaving 16 bases between the germline ends. Germline assignment: CDR1 SGHRS and CDR2 YFSETQ. There are 16 residues in the CDR3. CDR3 sequence: CASSLGPGEAAQPQHF. CDR3 DNA: TGCGCCAGCAGCTTGGGTCCAGGGGAGGCGGCTCAGCCCCAGCATTTT. Together with reference TRBV5-1 and TRBJ1-5, the CDR3 gives the full variable domain: KAGVTQTPRYLIKTRGQQVTLSCSPISGHRSVSWYQQTPGQGLQFLFEYFSETQRNKGNFPGRFSGRQFSNSRSEMNVSTLELGDSALYLCASSLGPGEAAQPQHFGDGTRLSIL.

This chain connects TRBV4-2 to TRBJ1-3; D may be TRBD1 (5 bases). V was trimmed by 4 bases and J by 0 bases, leaving 16 bases between them. CDR3 length: 17 amino acids. Germline values: CDR1 LGHNA, CDR2 YNFKEQ. The CDR3: CASSLRSGKNSGNTIYF. The CDR3 coding sequence is TGTGCCAGCAGCCTCCGGTCAGGGAAAAACTCTGGAAACACCATATATTTT.

J is TRBJ1-4 and V is TRBV6-1; D uncertain. The germline V gene encodes CDR1 MNHNS and CDR2 SASEGT. The CDR3 has 12 amino acids. V lost 4 bases to trimming and J lost 7 bases, with 7 bases between them. The CDR3 is CASSGYSEKLFF. Written as DNA, the CDR3 is TGTGCCAGCAGTGGCTACAGTGAAAAACTGTTTTTT.

The chain uses TRBV9 and TRBJ2-1; 7 bases map to TRBD1. The J segment lost 7 bases and the V segment lost 0 bases, leaving 7 bases of the junction unmatched. Germline V gene data show CDR1 as SGDLS and CDR2 as YYNGEE. The CDR3 contains 15 residues. This CDR3 reads CASSVEPGQTNEQFF. DNA for the CDR3: TGTGCCAGCAGCGTAGAGCCGGGACAGACAAATGAGCAGTTCTTC.

The V gene is TRBV2, the J gene TRBJ2-7, with D maybe TRBD1 (6 bases). The germline V gene encodes CDR1 SNHLY and CDR2 FYNNEI. The CDR3 spans 13 residues. Trimming took 6 bases from V and 2 from J, leaving 11 bases between them. The CDR3 protein is CASRSRDTYEQYF. CDR3 bases: TGTGCCAGCAGATCCCGGGACACCTACGAGCAGTACTTC.

The rearrangement joins TRBV28 to TRBJ1-2; 8 nucleotides align to TRBD1. CDR1 and CDR2 (germline): MDHEN, SYDVKM. Trimming took 5 bases from V and 6 from J; bases not matched to a gene: 8. The CDR3 spans 14 residues. CDR3 region: CASSAGQGSNGYTF. CDR3 DNA: TGTGCCAGCAGTGCAGGACAGGGAAGTAATGGCTACACCTTC.

This clone is a singleton in its sample. The V gene is TRBV6-1, the J gene TRBJ1-5; 8 bases line up with TRBD1. The V segment lost 5 bases and the J segment 5 bases; nucleotides outside the gene matches: 8. This CDR3 contains 15 residues. Germline V lookup: CDR1 MNHNS, CDR2 SASEGT. The DNA for the CDR3 is TGTGCCAGCAGTAAGATGGACAGGGACGATCAGCCCCAGCATTTT. Its protein is CASSKMDRDDQPQHF.